This TCR beta chain is drawn from a study of T-cell reconstitution after alpha-beta-depleted transplantation in children. General study points: Where some patients showed high TCRbeta diversity at day 60, it came from recipient T cells and thymic progenitors that had survived. Newly generated T cells supplied most T-cell counts and diversity one year post-transplant.

As regards this clonotype: What it binds is unknown.

Using unique molecular identifiers, the investigators prepared the TCRbeta library. TCRdb analysed the PCR reads with MiXCR anew, one entry per CDR3 protein. The sample includes 500,000 to 650,000 distinct CDR3 sequences, about an eighth of them seen just once. Germline V gives CDR1 ENHRY, CDR2 SYGVKD. CDR3 size: 13 residues. Trimming left V 6 bases short and J 7 bases short, with 16 bases between. The receptor was isolated from a female patient aged 2-15 years who had a stem cell transplant for aplastic anemia, so the T cells may come from the graft donor. This sequence joins TRBV10-3 and TRBJ2-7, with D perhaps TRBD1 (5 bases). The sequencing used PBMCs, mostly from graft donor cells, collected 180 days after TCRalphabeta/CD19-depleted stem cell transplant. CDR3 bases: TGTGCCATCAGCCAGGGCCGCATTCGGGAGCAGTACGTC. This codes for CAISQGRIREQYV.